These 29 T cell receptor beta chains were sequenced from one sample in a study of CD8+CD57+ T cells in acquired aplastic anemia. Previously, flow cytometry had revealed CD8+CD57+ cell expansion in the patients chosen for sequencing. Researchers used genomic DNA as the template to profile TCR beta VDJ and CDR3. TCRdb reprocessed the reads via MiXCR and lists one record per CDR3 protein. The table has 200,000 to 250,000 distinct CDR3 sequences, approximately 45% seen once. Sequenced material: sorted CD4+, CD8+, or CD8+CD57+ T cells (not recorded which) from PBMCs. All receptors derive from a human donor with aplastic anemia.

The CDR3 nucleotides read TGTGCCAGCAGTTTTCACCCCCCGGGACTAGCGGGAGTGAGTGACACAGATACGCAGTATTTT. Translating it yields CASSFHPPGLAGVSDTDTQYF. The V call is TRBV25-1, the J call TRBJ2-3, with 14 bases fitting TRBD2. The V and J ends lost 5 bases and 2 bases, in that order; junction bases with no gene match: 18. The length of the CDR3 is 21 residues. The germline gives CDR1 MGHDK, CDR2 SYGVNS. The variable domain in full, completed from reference TRBV25-1 and TRBJ2-3, reads EADIYQTPRYLVIGTGKKITLECSQTMGHDKMYWYQQDPGMELHLIHYSYGVNSTEKGDLSSESTVSRIRTEHFPLTLESARPSHTSQYLCASSFHPPGLAGVSDTDTQYFGPGTRLTVL.

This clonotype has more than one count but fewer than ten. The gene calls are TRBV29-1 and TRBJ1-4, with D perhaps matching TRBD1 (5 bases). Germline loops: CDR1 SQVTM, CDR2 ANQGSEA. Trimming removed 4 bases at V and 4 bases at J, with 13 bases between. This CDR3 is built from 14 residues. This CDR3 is CSVVGDGLNEKLFF. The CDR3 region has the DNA TGCAGCGTTGTTGGGGACGGACTTAATGAAAAACTGTTTTTT.

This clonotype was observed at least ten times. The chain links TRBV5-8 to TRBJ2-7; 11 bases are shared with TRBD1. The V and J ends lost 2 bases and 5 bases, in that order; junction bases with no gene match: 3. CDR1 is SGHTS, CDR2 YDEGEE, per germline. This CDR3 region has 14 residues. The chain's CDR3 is CASSFGTGGDEQYF. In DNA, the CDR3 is TGTGCCAGCAGCTTCGGGACAGGGGGAGACGAGCAGTACTTC.

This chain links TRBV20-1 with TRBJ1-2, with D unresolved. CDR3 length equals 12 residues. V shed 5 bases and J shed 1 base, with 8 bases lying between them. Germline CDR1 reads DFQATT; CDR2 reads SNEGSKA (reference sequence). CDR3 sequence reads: CSAPSVNYGYTF. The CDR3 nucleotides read TGCAGTGCTCCGTCAGTTAACTATGGCTACACCTTC.

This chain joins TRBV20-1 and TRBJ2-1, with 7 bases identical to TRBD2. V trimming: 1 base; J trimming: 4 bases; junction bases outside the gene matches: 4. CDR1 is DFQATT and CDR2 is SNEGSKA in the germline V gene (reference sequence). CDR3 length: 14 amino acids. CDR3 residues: CSARASAGYNEQFF. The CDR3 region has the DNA TGCAGTGCTAGAGCCTCAGCGGGGTACAATGAGCAGTTCTTC.

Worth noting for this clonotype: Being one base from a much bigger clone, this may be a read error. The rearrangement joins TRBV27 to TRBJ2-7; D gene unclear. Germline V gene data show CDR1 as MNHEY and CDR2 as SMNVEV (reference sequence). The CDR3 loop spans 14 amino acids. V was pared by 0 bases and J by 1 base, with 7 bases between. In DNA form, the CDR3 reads TGTGCCAGCAGTTTATCTACGAGATCCTACGAGCAGTACGTC. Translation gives CASSLSTRSYEQYV.

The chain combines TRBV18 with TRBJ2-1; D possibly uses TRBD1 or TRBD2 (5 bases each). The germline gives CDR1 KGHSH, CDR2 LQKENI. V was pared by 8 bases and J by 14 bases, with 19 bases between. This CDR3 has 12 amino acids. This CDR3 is CASTYFGALKFF. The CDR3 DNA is TGTGCCAGCACTTACTTCGGGGCTCTAAAGTTCTTC.

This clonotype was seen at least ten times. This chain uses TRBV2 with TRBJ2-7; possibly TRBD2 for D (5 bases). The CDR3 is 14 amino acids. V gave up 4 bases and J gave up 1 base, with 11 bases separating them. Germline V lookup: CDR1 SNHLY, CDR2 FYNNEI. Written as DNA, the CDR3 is TGTGCCAGCAGTGTGGGAAGGGAGTCCTACGAGCAGTACTTC. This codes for CASSVGRESYEQYF.

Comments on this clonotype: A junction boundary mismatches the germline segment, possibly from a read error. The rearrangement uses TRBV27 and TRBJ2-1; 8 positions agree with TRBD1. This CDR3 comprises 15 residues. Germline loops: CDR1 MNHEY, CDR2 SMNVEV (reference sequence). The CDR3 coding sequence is TGTGCCGGCAGCAACGGACAGGGTGGTTTCAATGAGCAGTTCTTC. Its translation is CAGSNGQGGFNEQFF.

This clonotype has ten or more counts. The CDR3 DNA is TGTGCCAGCAGCGACGGGTCGATGGGCAATGAGCAGTTCTTC. This codes for CASSDGSMGNEQFF. V usage is TRBV9 and J usage is TRBJ2-1, with no clear D. V was clipped by 3 bases and J by 6 bases, with 13 bases between them. CDR1 SGDLS and CDR2 YYNGEE come from the germline V gene. This CDR3 is built from 14 residues.

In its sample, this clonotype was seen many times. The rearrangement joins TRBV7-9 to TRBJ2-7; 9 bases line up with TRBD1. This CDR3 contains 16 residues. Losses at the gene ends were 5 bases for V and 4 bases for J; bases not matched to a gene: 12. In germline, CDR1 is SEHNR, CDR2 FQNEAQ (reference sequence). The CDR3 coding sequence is TGTGCCAGCAGCCCTACGACAGGGGGTAATTCTTACGAGCAGTACTTC. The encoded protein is CASSPTTGGNSYEQYF.

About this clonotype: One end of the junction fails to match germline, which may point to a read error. The CDR3 spells CASGQGAGTGTQYF. The CDR3 DNA reads as TGTGCCAGCGGGCAGGGGGCCGGGACAGGTACGCAATATTTT. The chain links TRBV25-1 to TRBJ2-3; TRBD1 matches 8 bases. The CDR3 is made up of 14 amino acids. Germline V gives CDR1 MGHDK, CDR2 SYGVNS. Full variable domain (rest looked up from reference TRBV25-1 and TRBJ2-3): EADIYQTPRYLVIGTGKKITLECSQTMGHDKMYWYQQDPGMELHLIHYSYGVNSTEKGDLSSESTVSRIRTEHFPLTLESARPSHTSQYLCASGQGAGTGTQYFGPGTRLTVL.

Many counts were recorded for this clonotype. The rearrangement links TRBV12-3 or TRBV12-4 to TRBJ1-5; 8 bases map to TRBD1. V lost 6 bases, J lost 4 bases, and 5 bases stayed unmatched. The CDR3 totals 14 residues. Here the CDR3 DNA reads TGTGCCAGCAGCCGGACAGGGTTTAATCAGCCCCAGCATTTT. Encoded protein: CASSRTGFNQPQHF.

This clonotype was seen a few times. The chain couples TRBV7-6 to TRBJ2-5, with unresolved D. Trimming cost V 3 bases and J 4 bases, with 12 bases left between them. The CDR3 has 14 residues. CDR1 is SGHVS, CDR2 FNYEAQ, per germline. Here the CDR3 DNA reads TGTGCCAGCAGCTTGGGTAACAGTGCAGAGACCCAGTACTTC. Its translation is CASSLGNSAETQYF.

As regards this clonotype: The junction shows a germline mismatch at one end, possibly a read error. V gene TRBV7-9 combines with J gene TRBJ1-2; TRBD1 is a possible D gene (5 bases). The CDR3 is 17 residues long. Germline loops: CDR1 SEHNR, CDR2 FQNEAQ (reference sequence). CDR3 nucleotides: TGTGCCAACAGCCAAGACAGAGGAACAGTCTCTAACTATGGCTACACCTTC. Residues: CANSQDRGTVSNYGYTF. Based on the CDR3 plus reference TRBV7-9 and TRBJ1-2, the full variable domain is DTGVSQNPRHKITKRGQNVTFRCDPISEHNRLYWYRQTLGQGPEFLTYFQNEAQLEKSRLLSDRFSAERPKGSFSTLEIQRTEQGDSAMYLCANSQDRGTVSNYGYTFGSGTRLTVV.

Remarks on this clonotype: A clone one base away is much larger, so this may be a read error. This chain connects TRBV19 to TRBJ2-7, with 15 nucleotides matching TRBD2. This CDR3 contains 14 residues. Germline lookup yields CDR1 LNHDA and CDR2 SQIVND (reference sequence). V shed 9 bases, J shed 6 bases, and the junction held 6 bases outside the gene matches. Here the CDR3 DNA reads TGTGCCAGCAGCCCGGGACTAGCGGGGGGCGAGCAGTACTTC. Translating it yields CASSPGLAGGEQYF. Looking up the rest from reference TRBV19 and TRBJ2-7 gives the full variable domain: DGGITQSPKYLFRKEGQNVTLSCEQNLNHDAMYWYRQDPGQGLRLIYYSQIVNDFQKGDIAEGYSVSREKKESFPLTVTSAQKNPTAFYLCASSPGLAGGEQYFGPGTRLTVT.

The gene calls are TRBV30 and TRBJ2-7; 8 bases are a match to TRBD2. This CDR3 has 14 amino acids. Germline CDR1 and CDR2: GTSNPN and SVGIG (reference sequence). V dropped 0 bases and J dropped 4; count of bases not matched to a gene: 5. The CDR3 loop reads CAWSVLAGGYEQYF. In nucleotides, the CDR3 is TGTGCCTGGAGTGTACTGGCGGGAGGTTACGAGCAGTACTTC.

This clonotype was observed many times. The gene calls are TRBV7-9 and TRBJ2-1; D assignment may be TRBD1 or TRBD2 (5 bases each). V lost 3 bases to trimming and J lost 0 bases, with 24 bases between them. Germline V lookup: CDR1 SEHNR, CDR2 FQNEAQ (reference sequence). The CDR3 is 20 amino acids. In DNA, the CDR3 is TGTGCCAGCAGCTTCCCGAGACAGACTACCCGGATAAGCTCCTACAATGAGCAGTTCTTC. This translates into CASSFPRQTTRISSYNEQFF.

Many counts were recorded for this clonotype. CDR3 sequence reads: CAGSGGADTGELFF. The CDR3 bases are TGTGCCGGCTCAGGGGGCGCGGACACCGGGGAGCTGTTTTTT. The J gene is TRBJ2-2, the V gene TRBV6-1; 8 bases align to TRBD1. The ends lost 11 bases at V and 3 bases at J; junction bases unmatched: 8. Germline CDR1 reads MNHNS; CDR2 reads SASEGT. The CDR3 loop spans 14 amino acids.

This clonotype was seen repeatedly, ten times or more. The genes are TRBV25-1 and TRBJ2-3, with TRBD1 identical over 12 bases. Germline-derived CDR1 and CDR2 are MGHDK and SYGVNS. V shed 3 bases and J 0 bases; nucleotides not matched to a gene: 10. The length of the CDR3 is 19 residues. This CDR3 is CASSEAGTGGINSTDTQYF. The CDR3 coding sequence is TGTGCCAGCAGTGAGGCCGGGACAGGGGGCATCAATAGCACAGATACGCAGTATTTT.

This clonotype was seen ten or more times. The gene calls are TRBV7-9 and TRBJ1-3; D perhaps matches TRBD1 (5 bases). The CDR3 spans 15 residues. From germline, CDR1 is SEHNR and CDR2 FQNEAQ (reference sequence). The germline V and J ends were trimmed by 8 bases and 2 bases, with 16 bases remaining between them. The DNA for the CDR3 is TGTGCCAGCCTTAAACCGGGGGGGGCTGGAAACACCATATATTTT. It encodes CASLKPGGAGNTIYF.

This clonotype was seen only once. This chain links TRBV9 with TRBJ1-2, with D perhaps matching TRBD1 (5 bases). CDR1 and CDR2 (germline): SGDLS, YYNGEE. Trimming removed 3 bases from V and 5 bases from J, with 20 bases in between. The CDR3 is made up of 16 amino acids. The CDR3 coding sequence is TGTGCCAGCAGCGGACGGGGCGAAAGCTGGGGTTATGGCTACACCTTC. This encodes CASSGRGESWGYGYTF. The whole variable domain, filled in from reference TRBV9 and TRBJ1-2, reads DSGVTQTPKHLITATGQRVTLRCSPRSGDLSVYWYQQSLDQGLQFLIQYYNGEERAKGNILERFSAQQFPDLHSELNLSSLELGDSALYFCASSGRGESWGYGYTFGSGTRLTVV.

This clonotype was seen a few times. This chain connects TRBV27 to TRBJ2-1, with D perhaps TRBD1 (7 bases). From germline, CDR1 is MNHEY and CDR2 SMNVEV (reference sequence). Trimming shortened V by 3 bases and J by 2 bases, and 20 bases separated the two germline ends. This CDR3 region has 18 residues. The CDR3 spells CASSFPGPGGLTYNEQFF. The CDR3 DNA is TGTGCCAGCAGTTTTCCCGGGCCAGGGGGACTTACCTACAATGAGCAGTTCTTC.

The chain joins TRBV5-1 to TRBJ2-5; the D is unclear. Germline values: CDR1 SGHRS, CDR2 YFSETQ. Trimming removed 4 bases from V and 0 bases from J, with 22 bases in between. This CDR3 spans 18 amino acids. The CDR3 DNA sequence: TGCGCCAGCAGCCAAGATTGGTCAAGGCGCTTGTACCAAGAGACCCAGTACTTC. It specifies CASSQDWSRRLYQETQYF. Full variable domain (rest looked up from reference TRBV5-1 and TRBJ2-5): KAGVTQTPRYLIKTRGQQVTLSCSPISGHRSVSWYQQTPGQGLQFLFEYFSETQRNKGNFPGRFSGRQFSNSRSEMNVSTLELGDSALYLCASSQDWSRRLYQETQYFGPGTRLLVL.

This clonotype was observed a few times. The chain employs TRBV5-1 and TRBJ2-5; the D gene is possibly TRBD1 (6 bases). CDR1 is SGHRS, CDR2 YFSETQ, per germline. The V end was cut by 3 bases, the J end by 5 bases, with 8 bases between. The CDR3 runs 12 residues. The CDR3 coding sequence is TGCGCCAGCAGCTATCAGGGGGAGACCCAGTACTTC. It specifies CASSYQGETQYF.

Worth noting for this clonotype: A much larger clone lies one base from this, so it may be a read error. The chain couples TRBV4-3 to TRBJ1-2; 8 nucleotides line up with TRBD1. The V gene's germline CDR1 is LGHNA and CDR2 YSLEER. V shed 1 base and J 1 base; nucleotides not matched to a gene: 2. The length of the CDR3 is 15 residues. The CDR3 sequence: CASSQGGQDNYGYTF. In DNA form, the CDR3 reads TGCGCCAGCAGCCAAGGGGGACAGGATAACTATGGCTACACCTTC.

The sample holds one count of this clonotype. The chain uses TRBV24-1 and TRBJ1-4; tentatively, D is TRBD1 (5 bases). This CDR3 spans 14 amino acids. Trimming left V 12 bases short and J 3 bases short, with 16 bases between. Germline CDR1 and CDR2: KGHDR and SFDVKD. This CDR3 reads CAPFWGTANEKLFF. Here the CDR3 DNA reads TGTGCCCCCTTTTGGGGGACGGCTAATGAAAAACTGTTTTTT.

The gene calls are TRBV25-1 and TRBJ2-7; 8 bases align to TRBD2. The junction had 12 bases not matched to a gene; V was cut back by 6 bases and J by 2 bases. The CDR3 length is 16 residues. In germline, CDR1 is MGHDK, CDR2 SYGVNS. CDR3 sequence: CASREVPGGGPYEQYF. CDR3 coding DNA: TGTGCCAGCAGAGAGGTGCCGGGCGGGGGGCCCTACGAGCAGTACTTC.

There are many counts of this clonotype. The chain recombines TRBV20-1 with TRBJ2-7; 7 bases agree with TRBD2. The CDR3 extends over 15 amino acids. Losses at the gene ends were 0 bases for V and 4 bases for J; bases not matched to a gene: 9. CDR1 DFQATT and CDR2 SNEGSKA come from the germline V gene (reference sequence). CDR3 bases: TGCAGTGCTAGAGATAGGGACTACCCCCGTTACGAGCAGTACTTC. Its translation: CSARDRDYPRYEQYF.